This paragraph reports one T cell receptor beta chain. CDR3 length equals 15 residues. CDR1 and CDR2 (germline): MNHEY, SVGAGI. Unmatched junction bases numbered 5, after V lost 2 bases and J lost 4 bases. This sample stems from a study of blood T cell repertoires in COVID-19. Assay: immunoSEQ multiplex PCR; the TCRdb copy retains only in-frame clones and omits some. Among hundreds of thousands of clones listed, approximately 90% were seen once. This receptor was identified in a man aged 45-65 years with acute or convalescent COVID-19. The V and J genes are TRBV6-5 and TRBJ1-1, with TRBD1 matching over 9 bases. Specimen: peripheral blood. In DNA form, the CDR3 reads TGTGCCAGCAGTTACAAGACGACAGGGGGCACTGAAGCTTTCTTT. Protein sequence: CASSYKTTGGTEAFF.